These 26 T cell receptor beta chains originate from one sample sequenced in a study of PD-1 blockade in mismatch repair-deficient tumors. Clones were sequenced by immunoSEQ multiplex PCR, and TCRdb holds only the in-frame ones, with some missing. The sample lists around 110,000 clones; over 65% were seen once. This specimen consisted of peripheral blood, obtained just over 59 weeks after starting pembrolizumab. Receptors were obtained from an adult with mismatch repair-deficient cancer.

The chain joins TRBV5-4 to TRBJ1-1, with 9 bases fitting TRBD1. CDR1 and CDR2 from the germline V gene are SGHNT and YYREEE (reference sequence). The CDR3 totals 14 residues. The junction had 2 bases not matched to a gene; V was cut back by 4 bases and J by 1 base. CDR3 bases: TGTGCCAGCAGCAGACAGGGGGGGAACACTGAAGCTTTCTTT. Its translation is CASSRQGGNTEAFF.

V usage is TRBV6-1 and J usage is TRBJ2-7; 8 positions match TRBD2. This CDR3 region has 15 residues. V lost 5 bases, J lost 0 bases, and 6 bases stayed unmatched. The germline V gene has CDR1 MNHNS and CDR2 SASEGT. The CDR3 spells CASSSAGGDSYEQYF. CDR3 bases: TGTGCCAGCAGTTCGGCGGGGGGCGACTCCTACGAGCAGTACTTC.

The chain combines TRBV6-5 with TRBJ2-7; possibly TRBD2 for D (5 bases). CDR3 length: 14 amino acids. V was trimmed by 6 bases and J by 3 bases, leaving 15 bases between them. Germline loops: CDR1 MNHEY, CDR2 SVGAGI. The CDR3 region has the DNA TGTGCCAGCAGGCGTAGCTTCGGGGTCTACGAGCAGTACTTC. This codes for CASRRSFGVYEQYF.

This clone was counted many times. This chain connects TRBV7-2 to TRBJ1-5; no firm D call. V lost 5 bases and J lost 5, with 16 bases in between. Germline CDR1 is SGHTA and CDR2 is FQGNSA. The CDR3 has 15 residues. The CDR3 DNA sequence: TGTGCCAGCAGCCCACGCTGGACCGGAGATCAGCCCCAGCATTTT. This codes for CASSPRWTGDQPQHF.

The chain combines TRBV6-1 with TRBJ2-7, with D hard to call. Per germline, CDR1 MNHNS and CDR2 SASEGT. This CDR3 region has 14 residues. Trimming removed 0 bases at V and 3 bases at J, with 9 bases between. CDR3 DNA: TGTGCCAGCAGTGAAGCGATGGGAAGCTACGAGCAGTACTTC. Translated: CASSEAMGSYEQYF.

The chain has TRBV11-2 and TRBJ2-1; 7 nucleotides align to TRBD1. Germline lookup yields CDR1 SGHAT and CDR2 FQNNGV. Trimming took 5 bases from V and 4 from J; bases not matched to a gene: 2. The CDR3 loop spans 13 amino acids. This CDR3 reads CASSTGQYNEQFF. CDR3 DNA sequence: TGTGCCAGCAGCACGGGACAGTACAATGAGCAGTTCTTC.

The chain employs TRBV12-2 and TRBJ2-7. TRBV12-2 is given as a pseudogene. This CDR3 has 14 amino acids. Here the CDR3 reads CASRKARRGQGQYF. DNA of the CDR3: TGTGCAAGTCGCAAAGCTCGCCGGGGGCAGGGGCAGTACTTC.

The J gene is TRBJ2-7, the V gene TRBV9; 7 bases match TRBD1. Germline assignment: CDR1 SGDLS and CDR2 YYNGEE. J was trimmed by 6 bases and V by 3 bases; bases with no gene match: 6. The CDR3 runs to 13 residues. CDR3 DNA: TGTGCCAGCAGCGACAGGGGAAGAAGCGAGCAGTACTTC. Amino acids: CASSDRGRSEQYF.

The count of this clone is one. CDR3 nucleotide sequence: TGTGCCAGTAGTACGACCGGACCAGGGAGTGGGGAGCAGTACTTC. Translating it yields CASSTTGPGSGEQYF. The chain recombines TRBV19 with TRBJ2-7; the D gene could be TRBD1 or TRBD2 (5 bases each). V lost 4 bases and J 7 bases, leaving 20 bases between the germline ends. CDR3 length equals 15 residues. Germline V gives CDR1 LNHDA, CDR2 SQIVND (reference sequence).

The chain uses TRBV7-2 and TRBJ1-2; D gene ambiguous. The CDR3 spans 13 residues. Germline CDR1 and CDR2: SGHTA and FQGNSA. V lost 5 bases to trimming and J lost 4 bases, with 11 bases between them. CDR3 DNA: TGTGCCAGCAGCCAGGACGGAATCTATGGCTACACCTTC. This sequence encodes CASSQDGIYGYTF.

The V gene is TRBV29-1, the J gene TRBJ2-3; D gene unclear. V was cut by 7 bases and J by 2 bases, with 16 bases left in between. CDR1 is SQVTM and CDR2 is ANQGSEA in the germline V gene. This CDR3 has 14 amino acids. The DNA for the CDR3 is TGCAGCGCTCGGTCAAGCCACGACACAGATACGCAGTATTTT. Translated: CSARSSHDTDTQYF.

This sequence joins TRBV6-5 and TRBJ2-1; the D is unclear. The germline V and J ends were trimmed by 0 bases and 3 bases, with 12 bases remaining between them. The CDR3 consists of 16 residues. Germline V gene lookup returns CDR1 MNHEY and CDR2 SVGAGI. This chain's CDR3 is CASSYSNLAVYNEQFF. The CDR3 DNA reads TGTGCCAGCAGTTACTCGAATTTGGCAGTCTACAATGAGCAGTTCTTC.

J is TRBJ2-7 and V is TRBV30; D might be TRBD1 (6 bases). The CDR3 sequence is 14 residues long. In germline, CDR1 is GTSNPN, CDR2 SVGIG (reference sequence). V shed 5 bases and J shed 0 bases, with 14 bases lying between them. The CDR3 nucleotides are TGTGCCTGGGAGGGTACAGGGAGCTCCTACGAGCAGTACTTC. Residues: CAWEGTGSSYEQYF.

The CDR3 sequence is CASSLGDRRGYGYTF. The CDR3 DNA sequence: TGTGCCAGCAGCTTAGGGGACAGGCGAGGCTATGGCTACACCTTC. This chain links TRBV11-2 with TRBJ1-2; 8 bases are shared with TRBD1. The trim removed 1 base at V and 4 bases at J, leaving 5 bases unmatched. This CDR3 is built from 15 residues. CDR1 and CDR2 from the germline V gene are SGHAT and FQNNGV.

The V gene is TRBV7-2, the J gene TRBJ2-7; D not resolved. This CDR3 is 14 amino acids long. Trimming removed 4 bases from V and 1 base from J, with 11 bases in between. Germline V gene lookup returns CDR1 SGHTA and CDR2 FQGNSA. The CDR3 DNA is TGTGCCAGCAGCTACCTGCCCGAGTCCTACGAGCAGTACTTC. It translates to CASSYLPESYEQYF.

This clone was counted once. This chain connects TRBV7-8 to TRBJ2-3; D perhaps matches TRBD2 (5 bases). The V end lost 2 bases, the J end lost 6 bases, and 9 bases lay between the germline ends. Germline CDR1 is SGHVS and CDR2 is FQNEAQ. This CDR3 is 13 amino acids long. CDR3 protein: CASSLTREDTQYF. Written as DNA, the CDR3 is TGTGCCAGCAGCTTAACGAGGGAGGATACGCAGTATTTT.

The V gene is TRBV27, the J gene TRBJ2-5, with D unclear. The V gene lost 1 base and the J gene lost 4 bases, with 7 bases spanning the gap. Per the germline V gene, CDR1 is MNHEY and CDR2 is SMNVEV (reference sequence). The CDR3 consists of 13 residues. As DNA, the CDR3 is TGTGCCAGCAGTTTATTTGGCGGAGAGACCCAGTACTTC. Its translation is CASSLFGGETQYF.

This sequence joins TRBV5-1 and TRBJ2-2; D possibly corresponds to TRBD1 (6 bases). Germline assignment: CDR1 SGHRS and CDR2 YFSETQ. V was trimmed by 4 bases and J by 4 bases, leaving 14 bases between them. This CDR3 region has 15 residues. CDR3 residues: CASSPQDRGTGELFF. CDR3 bases: TGCGCCAGCAGCCCCCAGGACAGAGGCACCGGGGAGCTGTTTTTT.

CDR3 sequence reads: CASSPLLASTEQYF. The CDR3 region has the DNA TGTGCCAGTAGTCCTCTACTAGCAAGTACCGAGCAGTACTTC. The rearrangement joins TRBV19 to TRBJ2-7; possible D gene TRBD2, 6 bases. CDR3 size: 14 residues. Trimming took off 5 bases at V and 6 bases at J, with 17 bases between the two ends. Per germline, CDR1 LNHDA and CDR2 SQIVND (reference sequence).

The chain links TRBV5-6 to TRBJ2-6, with a possible D match to TRBD1 (5 bases). V lost 7 bases and J lost 4, with 21 bases in between. The germline CDR1 and CDR2 sequences are SGHDT and YYEEEE. This CDR3 has 17 amino acids. CDR3 bases: TGTGCCAGCTCACCATTTAGGACATCGCCGGGGGCCAACGTCCTGACTTTC. Amino acid sequence: CASSPFRTSPGANVLTF.

The chain is built from TRBV15 and TRBJ2-1, with 7 bases fitting TRBD1. Germline V gene sequence: CDR1 LNHNV, CDR2 YYDKDF (reference sequence). V shed 3 bases, J shed 2 bases, and the junction held 4 bases outside the gene matches. This CDR3 comprises 15 residues. CDR3 sequence reads: CATSSGQGAYNEQFF. Here the CDR3 DNA reads TGTGCCACCAGCAGTGGTCAGGGGGCCTACAATGAGCAGTTCTTC.

The genes are TRBV19 and TRBJ2-1; possibly TRBD1 or TRBD2 for D (7 bases each). V lost 7 bases and J 0 bases, leaving 16 bases between the germline ends. Germline values: CDR1 LNHDA, CDR2 SQIVND (reference sequence). CDR3 length: 16 residues. CDR3 region: CASKGQGGASYNEQFF. CDR3 sequence (DNA): TGTGCCAGTAAAGGCCAGGGGGGGGCCTCCTACAATGAGCAGTTCTTC.

J is TRBJ1-3 and V is TRBV18; no definite D call. Germline V gives CDR1 KGHSH, CDR2 LQKENI. The V end was cut by 3 bases, the J end by 7 bases, with 16 bases between. The CDR3 totals 15 residues. DNA for the CDR3: TGTGCCAGCTCACCCGGGCCCCAGGCCATGAACACCATATATTTT. Translating gives CASSPGPQAMNTIYF.

The chain carries TRBV10-2 and TRBJ2-3; D is perhaps TRBD2 (6 bases). The germline CDR1 and CDR2 sequences are WSHSY and SAAADI. Deletions cut 6 bases from V and 0 bases from J, with 13 bases between. The CDR3 is 15 amino acids. In nucleotides, the CDR3 is TGCGCCAGCAGCCCCGGACTATCTAGCACAGATACGCAGTATTTT. Amino acids: CASSPGLSSTDTQYF.

The rearrangement links TRBV6-5 to TRBJ2-7; 10 bases match TRBD1. Germline V lookup: CDR1 MNHEY, CDR2 SVGAGI. The CDR3 is 14 amino acids. V was clipped by 7 bases and J by 5 bases; unmatched bases: 8. The chain's CDR3 is CASTSRDRGNEQYF. CDR3 sequence (DNA): TGTGCCAGCACGTCCCGGGACAGGGGCAACGAGCAGTACTTC.

The CDR3 DNA reads as TGTGCCAGCAGCTACGGACTAGACTACAATGAGCAGTTCTTC. This translates into CASSYGLDYNEQFF. V and J are TRBV7-2 and TRBJ2-1, with 7 bases aligning to TRBD2. Germline assignment: CDR1 SGHTA and CDR2 FQGNSA. The CDR3 runs 14 residues. After removal of 4 bases from V and 3 bases from J, the junction contained 3 bases not matched to a gene. Complete variable domain (other parts from reference TRBV7-2 and TRBJ2-1): GAGVSQSPSNKVTEKGKDVELRCDPISGHTALYWYRQSLGQGLEFLIYFQGNSAPDKSGLPSDRFSAERTGGSVSTLTIQRTQQEDSAVYLCASSYGLDYNEQFFGPGTRLTVL.